This T cell receptor beta chain was documented in a study of blood T cell repertoires in COVID-19. Study-wide context: From the United States, Italy and Spain came samples of acute and convalescent COVID-19. T cells, B-cell-depleted T cells, or PBMCs supplied cDNA or gDNA.

V was trimmed by 5 bases and J by 7 bases, leaving 14 bases between them. From germline, CDR1 is MNHNS and CDR2 SASEGT. The CDR3 has 13 residues. Original processing methods: Nucleated cell counts were estimated from reference gene primer amplification. Data came from immunoSEQ multiplex PCR; TCRdb stores just in-frame clones and leaves some out. V and J calls and clone size are copied from that table; D and trimming were computed from the DNA. The sample includes roughly 87,000 clones, about 79% seen only once; the top ten take roughly 4.2%. This rearrangement joins TRBV6-1 to TRBJ1-2; possibly TRBD1 for D (5 bases). Source material: peripheral blood. The receptor comes from a woman in her forties or fifties with acute or convalescent COVID-19. The CDR3 DNA is TGTGCCAGCAGTCAACGGGGGGATTCTGGCTACACCTTC. Translation: CASSQRGDSGYTF.